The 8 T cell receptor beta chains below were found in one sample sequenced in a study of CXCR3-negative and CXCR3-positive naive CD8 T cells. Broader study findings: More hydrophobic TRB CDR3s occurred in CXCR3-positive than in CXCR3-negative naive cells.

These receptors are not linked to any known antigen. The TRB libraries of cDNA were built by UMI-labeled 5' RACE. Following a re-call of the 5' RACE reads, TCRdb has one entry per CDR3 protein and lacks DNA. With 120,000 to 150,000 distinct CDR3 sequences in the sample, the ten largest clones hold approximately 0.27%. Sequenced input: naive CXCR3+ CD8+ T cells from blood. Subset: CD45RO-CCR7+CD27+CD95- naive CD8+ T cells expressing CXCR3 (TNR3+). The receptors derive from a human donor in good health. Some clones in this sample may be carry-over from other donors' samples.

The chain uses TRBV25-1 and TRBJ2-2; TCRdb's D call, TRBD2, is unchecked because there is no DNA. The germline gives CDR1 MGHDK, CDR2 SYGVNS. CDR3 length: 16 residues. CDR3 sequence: CASSEVDGLAAGELFF.

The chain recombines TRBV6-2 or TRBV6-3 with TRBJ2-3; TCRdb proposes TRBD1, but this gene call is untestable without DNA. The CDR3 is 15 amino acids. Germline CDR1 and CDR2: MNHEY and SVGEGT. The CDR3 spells CASNPDRPSTDTQYF.

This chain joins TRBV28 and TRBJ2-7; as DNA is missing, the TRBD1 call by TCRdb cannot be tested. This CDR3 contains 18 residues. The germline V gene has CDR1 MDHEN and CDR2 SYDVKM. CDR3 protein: CASSRTHTDRGFTYEQYF.

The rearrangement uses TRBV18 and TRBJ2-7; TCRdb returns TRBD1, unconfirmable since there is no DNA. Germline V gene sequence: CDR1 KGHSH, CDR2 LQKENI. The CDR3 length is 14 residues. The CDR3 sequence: CASSPDISVDEQYF. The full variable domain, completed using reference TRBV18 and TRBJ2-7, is NAGVMQNPRHLVRRRGQEARLRCSPMKGHSHVYWYRQLPEEGLKFMVYLQKENIIDESGMPKERFSAEFPKEGPSILRIQQVVRGDSAAYFCASSPDISVDEQYFGPGTRLTVT.

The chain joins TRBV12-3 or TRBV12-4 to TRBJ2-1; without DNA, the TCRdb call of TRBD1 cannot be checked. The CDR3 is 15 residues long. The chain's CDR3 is CASSTRPPAANEQFF.

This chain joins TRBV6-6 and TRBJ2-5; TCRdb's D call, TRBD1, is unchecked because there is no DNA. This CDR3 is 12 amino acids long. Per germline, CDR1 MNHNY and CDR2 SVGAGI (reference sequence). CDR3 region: CAAGDRQETQYF.

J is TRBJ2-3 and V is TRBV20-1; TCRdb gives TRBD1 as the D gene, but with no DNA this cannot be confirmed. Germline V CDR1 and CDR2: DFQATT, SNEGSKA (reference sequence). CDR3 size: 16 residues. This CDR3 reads CSARDTLAGATDTQYF.

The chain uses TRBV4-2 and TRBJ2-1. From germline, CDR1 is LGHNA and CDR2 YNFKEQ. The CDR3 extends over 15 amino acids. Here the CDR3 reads CASSQELAANNEQFF.